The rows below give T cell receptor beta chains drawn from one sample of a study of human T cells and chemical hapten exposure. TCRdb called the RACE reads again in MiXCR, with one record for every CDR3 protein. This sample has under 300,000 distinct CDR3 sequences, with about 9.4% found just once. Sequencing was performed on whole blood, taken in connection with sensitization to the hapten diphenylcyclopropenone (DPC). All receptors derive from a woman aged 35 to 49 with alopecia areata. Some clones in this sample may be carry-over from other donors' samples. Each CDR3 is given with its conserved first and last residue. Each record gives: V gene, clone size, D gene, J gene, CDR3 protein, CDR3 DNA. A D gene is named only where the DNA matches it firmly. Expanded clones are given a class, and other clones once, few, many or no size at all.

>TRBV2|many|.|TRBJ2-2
CASRGDLNTGELFF
TGTGCCAGCAGAGGGGACTTAAACACCGGGGAGCTGTTTTTT
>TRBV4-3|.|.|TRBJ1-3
CASSQEGVGVGNTIYF
TGCGCCAGCAGCCAAGAAGGCGTGGGGGTCGGAAACACCATATATTTT
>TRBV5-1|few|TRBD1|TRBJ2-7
CASSGTGGQPNPYEQYF
TGCGCCAGCAGCGGGACAGGGGGACAACCGAATCCCTACGAGCAGTACTTC
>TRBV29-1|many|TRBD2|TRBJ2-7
CSVDLAGPLYEQYF
TGCAGCGTTGACTTAGCGGGACCCCTCTACGAGCAGTACTTC
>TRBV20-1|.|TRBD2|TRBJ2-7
CNARGAAGDTYEQYF
TGCAATGCTAGAGGTGCGGCGGGAGACACATACGAGCAGTACTTC
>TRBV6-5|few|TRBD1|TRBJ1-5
CASSPGQVFYSNQPQHF
TGTGCCAGCAGCCCGGGACAGGTATTCTATAGCAATCAGCCCCAGCATTTT
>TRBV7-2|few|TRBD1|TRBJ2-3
CATCPGTGDADTQYF
TGTGCCACCTGCCCCGGGACAGGGGATGCAGATACGCAGTATTTT
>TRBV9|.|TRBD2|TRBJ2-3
CASSVRMAVAGDTQYF
TGTGCCAGCAGCGTAAGGATGGCGGTAGCGGGAGATACGCAGTATTTT
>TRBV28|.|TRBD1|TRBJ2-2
CASSSISRQGNTGELFF
TGTGCCAGCAGTTCGATCTCCCGACAGGGTAACACCGGGGAGCTGTTTTTT
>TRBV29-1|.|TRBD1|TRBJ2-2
CSVGTVYTGELFF
TGCAGCGTGGGGACAGTTTACACCGGGGAGCTGTTTTTT
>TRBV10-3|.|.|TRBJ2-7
CATLSPLGSSYEQYF
TGTGCCACCCTGTCTCCTTTGGGGAGCTCCTACGAGCAGTACTTC
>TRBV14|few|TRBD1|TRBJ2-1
CASSQEGKDRGLKQFF
TGTGCCAGCAGCCAAGAAGGGAAGGACAGGGGGCTGAAGCAGTTCTTC
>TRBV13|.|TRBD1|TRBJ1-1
CASSLRDRFKAFF
TGTGCCAGCAGCTTAAGGGACAGATTCAAAGCTTTCTTT
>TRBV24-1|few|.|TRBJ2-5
CATSDPRKETQYF
TGTGCCACCAGTGACCCGCGGAAAGAGACCCAGTACTTC
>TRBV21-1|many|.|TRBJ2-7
CASSRAWGAIYEQYF
TGTGCCAGCAGCCGGGCCTGGGGGGCTATCTACGAGCAGTACTTC
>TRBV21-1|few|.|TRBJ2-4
CASSRREGSRKILAKNIQYF
TGTGCCAGCAGCAGGAGGGAGGGTAGCAGAAAAATTCTAGCCAAAAACATTCAGTACTTC
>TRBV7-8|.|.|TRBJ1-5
CASSKGAGIPSDQPQHF
TGTGCCAGCAGCAAAGGGGCAGGGATACCCTCTGACCAGCCCCAGCATTTT
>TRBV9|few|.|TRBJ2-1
CASSVEGGSYNEQFF
TGTGCCAGCAGCGTCGAAGGGGGCTCCTACAATGAGCAGTTCTTC
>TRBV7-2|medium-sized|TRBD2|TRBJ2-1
CASSFFGTSGDNEQFF
TGTGCCAGCAGCTTTTTTGGGACTAGCGGGGATAATGAGCAGTTCTTC
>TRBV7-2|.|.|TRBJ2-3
CASSSTLGPGPDTQYF
TGTGCCAGCAGCTCAACATTAGGTCCAGGGCCAGATACGCAGTATTTT
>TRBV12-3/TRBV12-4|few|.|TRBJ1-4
CASSLRTLTNEKLFF
TGTGCCAGCAGTCTCCGAACCCTTACTAATGAAAAACTGTTTTTT
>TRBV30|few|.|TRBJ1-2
CAWSIREAAGYTF
TGTGCCTGGAGTATCCGGGAGGCGGCTGGCTACACCTTC
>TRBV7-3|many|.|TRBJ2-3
CASSPISADTQYF
TGTGCCAGCAGCCCCATATCCGCAGATACGCAGTATTTT
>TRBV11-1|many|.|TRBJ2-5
CASSPIATGETQYF
TGTGCCAGCAGCCCGATCGCCACAGGGGAGACCCAGTACTTC
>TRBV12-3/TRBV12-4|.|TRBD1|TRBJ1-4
CASRRTGAGEKLFF
TGTGCCAGCAGGAGGACAGGGGCGGGTGAAAAACTGTTTTTT
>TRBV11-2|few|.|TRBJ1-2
CASSPRWAHLNYGYTF
TGTGCCAGCAGCCCCCGATGGGCCCATCTTAACTATGGCTACACCTTC
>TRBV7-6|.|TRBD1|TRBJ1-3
CASSLTGALDTIYF
TGTGCCAGCAGCTTGACAGGGGCTTTAGACACCATATATTTT
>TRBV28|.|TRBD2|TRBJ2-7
CASSAGTSGFQSEQYF
TGTGCCAGCAGCGCCGGGACTAGCGGGTTTCAAAGCGAGCAGTACTTC
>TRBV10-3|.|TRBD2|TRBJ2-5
CAISGLAGPQETQYF
TGTGCCATCAGTGGACTAGCGGGCCCCCAAGAGACCCAGTACTTC
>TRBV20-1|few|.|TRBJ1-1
CSARELRMNTEAFF
TGCAGTGCTAGAGAACTTCGCATGAACACTGAAGCTTTCTTT